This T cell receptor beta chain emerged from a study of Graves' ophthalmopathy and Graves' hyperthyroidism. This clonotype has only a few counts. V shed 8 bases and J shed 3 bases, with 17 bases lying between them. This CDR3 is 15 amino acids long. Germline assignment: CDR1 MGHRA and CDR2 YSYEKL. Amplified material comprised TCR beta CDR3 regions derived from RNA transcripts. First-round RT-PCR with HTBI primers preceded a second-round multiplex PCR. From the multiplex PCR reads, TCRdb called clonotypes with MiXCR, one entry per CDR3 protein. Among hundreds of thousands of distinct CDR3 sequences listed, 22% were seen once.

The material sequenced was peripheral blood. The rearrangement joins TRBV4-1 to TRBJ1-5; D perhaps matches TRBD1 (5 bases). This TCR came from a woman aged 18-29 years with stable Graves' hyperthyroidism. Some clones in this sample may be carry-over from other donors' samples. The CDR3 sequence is CASSSGWGYNQPQHF. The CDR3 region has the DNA TGCGCCAGCTCTTCAGGGTGGGGGTACAATCAGCCCCAGCATTTT.